The T cell receptor (beta chain) under discussion was sequenced for a study of T cells after yellow fever vaccination. Study-level findings and limits: The booster response re-showed most primary clones: 96% CD4, approximately 86% CD8. Researchers report a weaker secondary response that nonetheless peaked faster, day 5 versus 15. Repertoires obtained by FACS sorting could include abundant clonotypes that entered as contaminants from the bulk population.

The germline V gene has CDR1 DFQATT and CDR2 SNEGSKA (reference sequence). Deletions cut 3 bases from V and 4 bases from J, with 15 bases between. The CDR3 has 14 amino acids. A few counts support this clonotype. Its antigen is not known. TCRdb ran MiXCR on the 5' RACE reads and lists one entry per CDR3 protein. This sample yields 250,000 to 300,000 distinct CDR3 sequences, of which around 5.2% are seen a single time; roughly 3.5% belongs to the top ten. The TCR sequence derives from a man younger than 35 who received the YFV17D yellow fever vaccine. The rearrangement joins TRBV20-1 to TRBJ2-5; D not certain. Sequencing used CD4+ T cells sorted from PBMCs, obtained on the day of the yellow fever booster vaccination. CDR3 in amino acids: CSASEPLRIETQYF. CDR3 nucleotides: TGCAGTGCTAGCGAGCCCTTAAGGATAGAGACCCAGTACTTC.